A selection of T cell receptor beta chains follows, all from one sample in a study of shared clonotypes between healthy human individuals. The protocol was immunoSEQ multiplex PCR, while the TCRdb copy is restricted to in-frame clones and leaves out a portion. This sample carries roughly 2.6 million clones, approximately 94% of them seen once, and the ten largest clones take over 0.12%. The sequencing input was naive CD4+ T cells sorted from blood. The receptors originated from a man aged 18 to 30 in good health. CDR3s include the opening cysteine and the closing phenylalanine or tryptophan. The order of the fields is D gene, V gene, clone size, J gene, CDR3 protein, CDR3 DNA. D genes are given only for firm matches. For some rows the clone size is stated as once, few or many, or as a class when expanded; others skip it.

d_gene: TRBD1; v_gene: TRBV7-9; abundance: -; j_gene: TRBJ2-7; CDR3aa: CASSLSKGTGLYEQYF; CDR3nt: TGTGCCAGCAGCTTATCTAAGGGGACAGGACTTTACGAGCAGTACTTC
d_gene: TRBD1; v_gene: TRBV10-3; abundance: -; j_gene: TRBJ1-1; CDR3aa: CAISWTGHNTEAFF; CDR3nt: TGTGCCATCAGCTGGACAGGTCACAACACTGAAGCTTTCTTT
d_gene: -; v_gene: TRBV9; abundance: -; j_gene: TRBJ1-6; CDR3aa: CASSRVGSPNSPLHF; CDR3nt: TGTGCCAGCAGCAGGGTGGGCAGTCCTAATTCACCCCTCCACTTT
d_gene: TRBD1; v_gene: TRBV11-2; abundance: -; j_gene: TRBJ2-5; CDR3aa: CASSLGQGLQETQYF; CDR3nt: TGTGCCAGCAGCTTGGGACAGGGCCTCCAAGAGACCCAGTACTTC
d_gene: -; v_gene: TRBV19; abundance: -; j_gene: TRBJ1-2; CDR3aa: CASSMVNYGYTF; CDR3nt: TGTGCCAGTAGTATGGTGAACTATGGCTACACCTTC
d_gene: TRBD2; v_gene: TRBV19; abundance: -; j_gene: TRBJ2-5; CDR3aa: CASSITSVETQYF; CDR3nt: TGTGCCAGTAGTATTACTAGCGTGGAGACCCAGTACTTC
d_gene: -; v_gene: TRBV27; abundance: -; j_gene: TRBJ2-7; CDR3aa: CASSPRGPPYEQYF; CDR3nt: TGTGCCAGCAGTCCCCGGGGCCCACCCTACGAGCAGTACTTC
d_gene: -; v_gene: TRBV6-5; abundance: -; j_gene: TRBJ1-2; CDR3aa: CASSSQRGALNYGYTF; CDR3nt: TGTGCCAGCAGTTCCCAACGGGGAGCTTTAAACTATGGCTACACCTTC
d_gene: -; v_gene: TRBV6-1; abundance: -; j_gene: TRBJ2-1; CDR3aa: CASSATENTEQFF; CDR3nt: TGTGCCAGCAGCGCGACAGAAAACACTGAGCAGTTCTTC
d_gene: -; v_gene: TRBV5-4; abundance: -; j_gene: TRBJ2-7; CDR3aa: CASSSFHGGPSIYEQYF; CDR3nt: TGTGCCAGCAGCTCTTTCCACGGGGGGCCGTCGATCTACGAGCAGTACTTC
d_gene: -; v_gene: TRBV28; abundance: -; j_gene: TRBJ2-2; CDR3aa: CASSLYVTGELFF; CDR3nt: TGTGCCAGCAGTTTATACGTCACCGGGGAGCTGTTTTTT
d_gene: TRBD2; v_gene: TRBV7-2; abundance: -; j_gene: TRBJ2-1; CDR3aa: CASTPRREGRYNEQFF; CDR3nt: TGTGCCAGCACCCCCCGGCGGGAGGGCCGCTACAATGAGCAGTTCTTC
d_gene: -; v_gene: TRBV6-1; abundance: -; j_gene: TRBJ1-1; CDR3aa: CASRLRGYGDTEAFF; CDR3nt: TGTGCCAGCCGATTGAGAGGGTATGGGGACACTGAAGCTTTCTTT
d_gene: -; v_gene: TRBV28; abundance: -; j_gene: TRBJ2-7; CDR3aa: CASSWQAVVYEQYF; CDR3nt: TGTGCCAGCAGTTGGCAGGCGGTGGTCTACGAGCAGTACTTC
d_gene: TRBD2; v_gene: TRBV28; abundance: once; j_gene: TRBJ2-3; CDR3aa: CASGLAKGDTQYF; CDR3nt: TGTGCCAGCGGACTAGCCAAGGGGGATACGCAGTATTTT
d_gene: -; v_gene: TRBV7-6; abundance: -; j_gene: TRBJ2-2; CDR3aa: CASRRTANTGELFF; CDR3nt: TGTGCCAGCAGAAGGACAGCGAACACCGGGGAGCTGTTTTTT
d_gene: -; v_gene: TRBV5-4; abundance: -; j_gene: TRBJ2-1; CDR3aa: CASSPRGPSYNEQFF; CDR3nt: TGTGCCAGCAGCCCTCGCGGGCCCTCCTACAATGAGCAGTTCTTC
d_gene: -; v_gene: TRBV28; abundance: -; j_gene: TRBJ2-2; CDR3aa: CASSLLDKNTGELFF; CDR3nt: TGTGCCAGCAGTTTATTGGACAAGAACACCGGGGAGCTGTTTTTT
d_gene: -; v_gene: TRBV28; abundance: -; j_gene: TRBJ2-2; CDR3aa: CASRRWGTGTGELFF; CDR3nt: TGTGCCAGCAGGAGATGGGGTACGGGCACCGGGGAGCTGTTTTTT
d_gene: -; v_gene: TRBV4-1; abundance: -; j_gene: TRBJ2-1; CDR3aa: CASSQGGGNPYNEQFF; CDR3nt: TGCGCCAGCAGCCAAGGAGGGGGGAATCCCTACAATGAGCAGTTCTTC
d_gene: TRBD2; v_gene: TRBV4-1; abundance: -; j_gene: TRBJ2-7; CDR3aa: CASSLLGRGVSYEQYF; CDR3nt: TGCGCCAGCAGCCTCCTCGGGCGGGGGGTCTCCTACGAGCAGTACTTC
d_gene: TRBD2; v_gene: TRBV5-1; abundance: -; j_gene: TRBJ2-7; CDR3aa: CASSLGTGGPHEQYF; CDR3nt: TGCGCCAGCAGCTTGGGGACGGGGGGGCCCCACGAGCAGTACTTC
d_gene: -; v_gene: TRBV10-3; abundance: -; j_gene: TRBJ1-2; CDR3aa: CASSPDYGYTF; CDR3nt: TGTGCGTCCTCTCCGGACTATGGCTACACCTTC
d_gene: -; v_gene: TRBV5-1; abundance: once; j_gene: TRBJ1-1; CDR3aa: CASSLSPVNTEAFF; CDR3nt: TGCGCCAGCAGCTTGTCCCCTGTGAACACTGAAGCTTTCTTT
d_gene: -; v_gene: TRBV27; abundance: -; j_gene: TRBJ2-7; CDR3aa: CASSPEPPAHGYNEQYF; CDR3nt: TGTGCCAGCAGTCCAGAACCCCCCGCTCACGGGTATAACGAGCAGTACTTC
d_gene: TRBD1; v_gene: TRBV7-6; abundance: -; j_gene: TRBJ2-1; CDR3aa: CASSRGTGAYNEQFF; CDR3nt: TGTGCCAGCAGCCGCGGGACAGGGGCCTACAATGAGCAGTTCTTC
d_gene: TRBD1; v_gene: TRBV11-3; abundance: -; j_gene: TRBJ1-3; CDR3aa: CASSLGGTGSGNTIYF; CDR3nt: TGTGCCAGCAGCTTAGGCGGGACAGGCTCTGGAAACACCATATATTTT
d_gene: TRBD2; v_gene: TRBV11-2; abundance: -; j_gene: TRBJ2-5; CDR3aa: CASSHGLAGDEETQYF; CDR3nt: TGTGCCAGCAGCCACGGACTAGCGGGAGATGAAGAGACCCAGTACTTC
d_gene: -; v_gene: TRBV21-1; abundance: -; j_gene: TRBJ1-3; CDR3aa: CASSPRGNTIYF; CDR3nt: TGTGCCAGCAGCCCTCGTGGAAACACCATATATTTT
d_gene: -; v_gene: TRBV6-6; abundance: -; j_gene: TRBJ2-7; CDR3aa: CASSSSRLSLSEQYF; CDR3nt: TGTGCCAGCAGTTCCTCGAGACTATCCCTTTCCGAGCAGTACTTC
d_gene: -; v_gene: TRBV27; abundance: -; j_gene: TRBJ1-5; CDR3aa: CASSPGTNPNQPQHF; CDR3nt: TGTGCCAGCAGTCCCGGGACAAACCCCAATCAGCCCCAGCATTTT
d_gene: -; v_gene: TRBV7-2; abundance: -; j_gene: TRBJ1-6; CDR3aa: CASSLGAGVAYNSPLHF; CDR3nt: TGTGCCAGCAGCTTAGGGGCTGGGGTGGCCTATAATTCACCCCTCCACTTT
d_gene: -; v_gene: TRBV7-2; abundance: -; j_gene: TRBJ2-1; CDR3aa: CASSLDPSSYNEQFF; CDR3nt: TGTGCCAGCAGCTTAGACCCTAGCAGCTACAATGAGCAGTTCTTC
d_gene: -; v_gene: TRBV6-6; abundance: -; j_gene: TRBJ1-1; CDR3aa: CASGTGNQAFF; CDR3nt: TGTGCCAGCGGAACAGGGAATCAAGCTTTCTTT
d_gene: TRBD1; v_gene: TRBV27; abundance: -; j_gene: TRBJ2-7; CDR3aa: CASSLGTGAPYEQYF; CDR3nt: TGTGCCAGCAGTTTAGGGACAGGGGCCCCCTACGAGCAGTACTTC
d_gene: TRBD2; v_gene: TRBV6-5; abundance: -; j_gene: TRBJ2-7; CDR3aa: CASSSVPSGLYEQYF; CDR3nt: TGTGCCAGCAGTTCGGTGCCTAGCGGGTTGTACGAGCAGTACTTC
d_gene: -; v_gene: TRBV25-1; abundance: -; j_gene: TRBJ1-6; CDR3aa: CASSASGRNSPLHF; CDR3nt: TGTGCCAGCAGCGCCTCCGGGAGGAATTCACCCCTCCACTTT
d_gene: TRBD2; v_gene: TRBV5-1; abundance: -; j_gene: TRBJ2-5; CDR3aa: CASSLQGTAGGETQYF; CDR3nt: TGCGCCAGCAGCTTACAGGGTACGGCGGGAGGTGAGACCCAGTACTTC
d_gene: -; v_gene: TRBV5-1; abundance: -; j_gene: TRBJ2-3; CDR3aa: CASSERTDTQYF; CDR3nt: TGCGCCAGCTCGGAGCGCACAGATACGCAGTATTTT
d_gene: -; v_gene: TRBV6-1; abundance: -; j_gene: TRBJ2-1; CDR3aa: CASSDQGSAYNEQFF; CDR3nt: TGTGCCAGCAGTGACCAAGGTAGCGCCTACAATGAGCAGTTCTTC
d_gene: -; v_gene: TRBV5-1; abundance: -; j_gene: TRBJ2-1; CDR3aa: CASSKEIDYNEQFF; CDR3nt: TGCGCCAGCAGCAAAGAGATTGACTACAATGAGCAGTTCTTC
d_gene: TRBD1; v_gene: TRBV15; abundance: -; j_gene: TRBJ2-3; CDR3aa: CATDRGLWADTQYF; CDR3nt: TGTGCCACCGACAGGGGGCTTTGGGCAGATACGCAGTATTTT
d_gene: -; v_gene: TRBV5-5; abundance: -; j_gene: TRBJ2-7; CDR3aa: CASSLEGVYEQYF; CDR3nt: TGTGCCAGCAGCTTGGAGGGGGTTTACGAGCAGTACTTC
d_gene: -; v_gene: TRBV18; abundance: -; j_gene: TRBJ1-2; CDR3aa: CASSPGGSGSNYGYTF; CDR3nt: TGTGCCAGCTCACCCGGGGGGTCAGGGTCGAACTATGGCTACACCTTC
d_gene: -; v_gene: TRBV30; abundance: -; j_gene: TRBJ1-5; CDR3aa: CAWRAKGATQPQHF; CDR3nt: TGTGCCTGGAGGGCTAAAGGGGCGACGCAGCCCCAGCATTTT
d_gene: TRBD2; v_gene: TRBV7-6; abundance: -; j_gene: TRBJ2-1; CDR3aa: CASSLGLAEYNEQFF; CDR3nt: TGTGCCAGCAGCTTAGGACTAGCGGAGTACAATGAGCAGTTCTTC
d_gene: -; v_gene: TRBV28; abundance: -; j_gene: TRBJ1-1; CDR3aa: CASSLGPLEAFF; CDR3nt: TGTGCCAGCAGTTTGGGACCTCTTGAAGCTTTCTTT
d_gene: TRBD1; v_gene: TRBV18; abundance: -; j_gene: TRBJ2-3; CDR3aa: CASSGTALSTDTQYF; CDR3nt: TGTGCCAGCTCCGGGACAGCCCTTAGCACAGATACGCAGTATTTT
d_gene: TRBD1; v_gene: TRBV19; abundance: -; j_gene: TRBJ2-1; CDR3aa: CASSPATGVNEQFF; CDR3nt: TGTGCCAGTAGTCCGGCGACAGGGGTAAACGAGCAGTTCTTC
d_gene: -; v_gene: TRBV29-1; abundance: -; j_gene: TRBJ1-1; CDR3aa: CSVEVYGQTNTEAFF; CDR3nt: TGCAGCGTTGAAGTATACGGCCAAACGAACACTGAAGCTTTCTTT
d_gene: TRBD1; v_gene: TRBV7-6; abundance: -; j_gene: TRBJ2-2; CDR3aa: CASSLGQGTGELFF; CDR3nt: TGTGCCAGCAGCTTAGGACAGGGGACCGGGGAGCTGTTTTTT
d_gene: TRBD2; v_gene: TRBV11-2; abundance: -; j_gene: TRBJ2-7; CDR3aa: CASRKVGGYEQYF; CDR3nt: TGTGCCAGCAGAAAAGTGGGGGGGTACGAGCAGTACTTC